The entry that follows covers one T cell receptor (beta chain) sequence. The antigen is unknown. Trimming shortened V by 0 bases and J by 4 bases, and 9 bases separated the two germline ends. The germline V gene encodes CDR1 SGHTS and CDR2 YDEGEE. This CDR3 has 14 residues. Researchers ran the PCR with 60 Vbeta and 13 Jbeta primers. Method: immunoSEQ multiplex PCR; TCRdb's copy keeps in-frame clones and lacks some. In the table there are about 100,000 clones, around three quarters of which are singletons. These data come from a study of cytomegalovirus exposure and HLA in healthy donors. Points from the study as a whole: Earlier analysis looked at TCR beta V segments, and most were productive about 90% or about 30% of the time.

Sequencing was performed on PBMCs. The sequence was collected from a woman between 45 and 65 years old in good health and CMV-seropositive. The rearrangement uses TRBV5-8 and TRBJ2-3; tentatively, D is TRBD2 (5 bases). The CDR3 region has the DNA TGTGCCAGCAGCTTGGAGGAGGTCCCAGATACGCAGTATTTT. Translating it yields CASSLEEVPDTQYF.